Given below is one T cell receptor beta chain in context. Its matching antigen is unknown. The record originates from a study of identical twins. Findings and limits, study-wide: In monozygotic twins, models underestimated the sharing of out-of-frame TCR alpha.

The CDR3 has 16 residues. Germline V gives CDR1 SGHAT, CDR2 FQNNGV. Trimming took 1 base from V and 6 from J, leaving 13 bases between them. TCRdb re-derived calls from the 5' RACE reads in MiXCR, one entry per CDR3 protein. This sample yields a few hundred thousand distinct CDR3 sequences, of which approximately 10% are seen a single time; roughly 8.7% belongs to the top ten. The sequence derives from a woman aged 45 to 65 in good health. The chain carries TRBV11-2 and TRBJ1-6, with D possibly being TRBD1 (6 bases). The sample consisted of naive T cells sorted from blood. The chain's CDR3 is CASSLGRTDSNSPLHF. The CDR3 DNA sequence: TGTGCCAGCAGCTTAGGAAGGACAGATAGTAATTCACCCCTCCACTTT.